A selection of T cell receptor beta chains follows, all from one sample in a study of blood T cell repertoires in COVID-19. The method was immunoSEQ multiplex PCR; TCRdb's version includes in-frame clones alone and lacks a portion of them. This table has 95,000 to 110,000 clones, 70% to 90% appearing once. Specimen: peripheral blood. These TCRs come from a woman aged 60-75 years with acute or convalescent COVID-19. Both conserved end residues are part of each CDR3. A D gene is named only where the DNA matches it firmly. Part of the rows lack a size; the others show once, few, many or a class for expanded clones.

TRBD1	-	TRBJ2-7	TRBV19	TGTGCCAGTAGTTCTCGCCCGGGACAGGGCTACGAGCAGTACTTC	CASSSRPGQGYEQYF
TRBD1	few	TRBJ1-1	TRBV5-1	TGCGCCAGCAAACAGGGGTCTATGAACACTGAAGCTTTCTTT	CASKQGSMNTEAFF
-	-	TRBJ2-2	TRBV3-1/TRBV3-2	TGTGCCAGCAGCCAAGAAGGGGGGAGGGCCACCGGGGAGCTGTTTTTT	CASSQEGGRATGELFF
-	-	TRBJ2-7	TRBV24-1	TGTGCCGTGTCCCCGGGACACTCATCTCTACAGGAGCAGTACTTC	CAVSPGHSSLQEQYF
-	-	TRBJ1-1	TRBV6-5	TGTGCCAGCTCCCAAGGAGGGACCACTGAAGCTTTCTTT	CASSQGGTTEAFF
TRBD1	once	TRBJ1-6	TRBV2	TGTGCCAGCAGTAAAAGGCAGGGGGTAGTCTCCCTCCACTTT	CASSKRQGVVSLHF
-	once	TRBJ1-2	TRBV27	TGTGCCAGCAGACGACAGGCAAGTACCCCTAACTATGGCTACACCTTC	CASRRQASTPNYGYTF
-	-	TRBJ1-1	TRBV29-1	TGCAGCGTTGTTATGAGGGCGGGCACTGAAGCTTTCTTT	CSVVMRAGTEAFF
TRBD1	few	TRBJ1-5	TRBV6-5	TGTGCCAGCAGGACAGGGGGCCGCAATCAGCCCCAGCATTTT	CASRTGGRNQPQHF
-	-	TRBJ1-4	TRBV6-4	TGTGCCAGCAGTGACGAGGTTTCGGGAAAACTGTTTTTT	CASSDEVSGKLFF
-	once	TRBJ1-1	TRBV6-5	TGTGCCAGCACCGACACTGAAGCTTTCTTT	CASTDTEAFF
-	once	TRBJ1-5	TRBV19	TGTGCCAGTAGTGCCGCGTATAGCAATCAGCCCCAGCATTTT	CASSAAYSNQPQHF
-	-	TRBJ1-2	TRBV19	TGTGCCAGTAGTATCGACAGAATCCAATCTAACTATGGCTACACCTTC	CASSIDRIQSNYGYTF
-	-	TRBJ2-1	TRBV11-2	TGTGCCAGCAGCAAAGAGAGAGTAAATGAGCAGTTCTTC	CASSKERVNEQFF
TRBD2	-	TRBJ2-1	TRBV19	TGTGCCAGTAGTATAGATAGGGGCGGGAGGTTTTCTCATGAGCAGTTCTTC	CASSIDRGGRFSHEQFF
TRBD2	-	TRBJ2-5	TRBV5-1	TGCGCCAGCAGCTTGGGAACTAGCGGGAGTATGTTAGAGACCCAGTACTTC	CASSLGTSGSMLETQYF
TRBD2	-	TRBJ2-7	TRBV7-2	TGTGCCAGCAGCCGGCCTAGCGGGAGGGCCCAGTACGAGCAGTACTTC	CASSRPSGRAQYEQYF
TRBD1	-	TRBJ2-1	TRBV5-1	TGCGCCAGCAGCTTGGAAGCTGCGGGACAGGGTGTAGGGTTACCCTACAATGAGCAGTTCTTC	CASSLEAAGQGVGLPYNEQFF
-	-	TRBJ2-7	TRBV3-1/TRBV3-2	TGTGCCAGCAGCCAAGGGGTCCGAGGAGAGCAGTACTTC	CASSQGVRGEQYF
-	-	TRBJ1-2	TRBV28	TGTGCCAGCAGGGAGGGTGACTATGGCTACACCTTC	CASREGDYGYTF
-	-	TRBJ2-7	TRBV28	TGTGCCAGCAGTTTAAAGGGGGAGCAGTACTTC	CASSLKGEQYF
-	-	TRBJ2-5	TRBV19	TGTGCCAGTAGTATGTGGGGGCTCACCGTCCAAGAGACCCAGTACTTC	CASSMWGLTVQETQYF
-	-	TRBJ1-4	TRBV28	TGTGCCAGCAGTTCGGGGGTTGAAAAACTGTTTTTT	CASSSGVEKLFF
-	-	TRBJ1-1	TRBV30	TGTGCCTGGAGCGAGACAGACACTGAAGCTTTCTTT	CAWSETDTEAFF
-	once	TRBJ1-4	TRBV5-1	TGCGCCAGCAGCTTGGCCGGGAGGGTGGATGAAAAACTGTTTTTT	CASSLAGRVDEKLFF
-	-	TRBJ2-2	TRBV24-1	TGTGCCACCAGTGACCCCGGGAGAGGGGACACCGGGGAGCTGTTTTTT	CATSDPGRGDTGELFF
TRBD1	once	TRBJ1-4	TRBV7-9	TGTGCCAGCAGCCCCCAGACAGGGGCCACAACTAATGAAAAACTGTTTTTT	CASSPQTGATTNEKLFF
TRBD1	-	TRBJ1-1	TRBV11-1	TGTGCCAGCAGCGCCTACAGGGGGTCCACTGAAGCTTTCTTT	CASSAYRGSTEAFF
TRBD2	-	TRBJ2-1	TRBV2	TGTGCCAGCAGCTCCACTAGCGGGGGGTACAATGAGCAGTTCTTC	CASSSTSGGYNEQFF
TRBD2	-	TRBJ2-2	TRBV7-9	TGTGCCAGCAGCTTGGCACTAGCGGAAACCGGGGAGCTGTTTTTT	CASSLALAETGELFF
-	once	TRBJ2-2	TRBV19	TGTGCCAGTAGTACGGCCCACAGGGACACCGGGGAGCTGTTTTTT	CASSTAHRDTGELFF
TRBD2	once	TRBJ2-5	TRBV20-1	TGCAGTGCTAGTCCCCTAGCGGGAGACCACCAAGAGACCCAGTACTTC	CSASPLAGDHQETQYF
TRBD1	-	TRBJ1-2	TRBV7-9	TGTGCCAGCAGGGGAGAGGGGGCGCTTGGGTATGGCTACACCTTC	CASRGEGALGYGYTF
-	-	TRBJ2-7	TRBV18	TGTGCCAGCTCAGTCGAGGGCGCGGCCTACGAGCAGTACTTC	CASSVEGAAYEQYF
-	-	TRBJ1-1	TRBV15	TGTGCCACCAGCCCGTTCAGGAACACTGAAGCTTTCTTT	CATSPFRNTEAFF
-	-	TRBJ2-1	TRBV5-1	TGCGCCAGCAGCTTGGGCGGGGCCAATGAGCAGTTCTTC	CASSLGGANEQFF
TRBD2	-	TRBJ2-1	TRBV5-1	TGCGCCAGCAGCTTAGCGGGGGTGAGCTCCTACAATGAGCAGTTCTTC	CASSLAGVSSYNEQFF
-	-	TRBJ1-1	TRBV2	TGTGCCAGTAACCCCGAACAGGGTAGGACTGAAGCTTTCTTT	CASNPEQGRTEAFF
-	-	TRBJ1-6	TRBV25-1	TGTGCCAGCAGGGGGGCGGTAGATAATTCACCCCTCCACTTT	CASRGAVDNSPLHF
-	few	TRBJ1-5	TRBV30	TGTGCCTGGAGTAGGGGGGGTCAGGGGCAGCCCCAGCATTTT	CAWSRGGQGQPQHF
-	-	TRBJ1-5	TRBV24-1	TGTGCCACCAGTGTCAGGGCATGGACTAACAATCAGCCCCAGCATTTT	CATSVRAWTNNQPQHF
TRBD1	-	TRBJ2-1	TRBV29-1	TGCAGCGTTGAGAGTGGGACAGGCCGGTTCTTC	CSVESGTGRFF
-	-	TRBJ1-5	TRBV19	TGTGCCAGTAGAAGCCGAGGTTTAGCCTCTAGCAATCAGCCCCAGCATTTT	CASRSRGLASSNQPQHF
-	-	TRBJ2-7	TRBV7-6	TGTGCCAGCAGCTTGCGCACTCCCCGGGACACCTACGAGCAGTACTTC	CASSLRTPRDTYEQYF
TRBD1	once	TRBJ2-1	TRBV19	TGTGCCAGTGGCACCGGGACAGGGGGCAATGAGCAGTTCTTC	CASGTGTGGNEQFF
TRBD1	-	TRBJ1-2	TRBV7-9	TGTGCCAGCAGCCCCAGGGGACAGCTGCACTATGGCTACACCTTC	CASSPRGQLHYGYTF
-	-	TRBJ1-2	TRBV6-1	TGTGCCAGCAGTGAAGGGAACAGGGACGACTATGGCTACACCTTC	CASSEGNRDDYGYTF
TRBD1	-	TRBJ1-6	TRBV28	TGTGCCACCGCACAGGGGCCCTATAATTCACCCCTCCACTTT	CATAQGPYNSPLHF
TRBD2	-	TRBJ2-3	TRBV19	TGTGCCAGCACAGCGGGGCTAAGCACAGATACGCAGTATTTT	CASTAGLSTDTQYF
TRBD1	-	TRBJ2-5	TRBV10-3	TGTGCCATCAGTGAGTCCAGGGGGTACCAAGAGACCCAGTACTTC	CAISESRGYQETQYF